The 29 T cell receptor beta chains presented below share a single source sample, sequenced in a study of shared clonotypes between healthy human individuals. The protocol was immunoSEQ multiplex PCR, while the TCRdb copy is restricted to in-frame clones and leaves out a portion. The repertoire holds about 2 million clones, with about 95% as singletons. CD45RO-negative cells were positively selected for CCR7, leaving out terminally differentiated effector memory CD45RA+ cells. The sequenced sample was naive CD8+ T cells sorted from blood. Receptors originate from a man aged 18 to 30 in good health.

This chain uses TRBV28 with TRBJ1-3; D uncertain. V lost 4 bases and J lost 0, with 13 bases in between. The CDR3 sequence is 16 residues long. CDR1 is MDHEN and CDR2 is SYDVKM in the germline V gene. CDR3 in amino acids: CASSSRWESSGNTIYF. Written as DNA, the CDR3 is TGTGCCAGCAGTTCCCGGTGGGAATCCTCTGGAAACACCATATATTTT.

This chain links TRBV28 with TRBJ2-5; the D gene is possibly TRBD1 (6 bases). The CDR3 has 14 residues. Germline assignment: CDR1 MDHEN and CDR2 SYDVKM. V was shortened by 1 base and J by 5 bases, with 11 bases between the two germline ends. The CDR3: CASSLYRDGETQYF. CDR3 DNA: TGTGCCAGCAGTTTATACAGGGACGGGGAGACCCAGTACTTC.

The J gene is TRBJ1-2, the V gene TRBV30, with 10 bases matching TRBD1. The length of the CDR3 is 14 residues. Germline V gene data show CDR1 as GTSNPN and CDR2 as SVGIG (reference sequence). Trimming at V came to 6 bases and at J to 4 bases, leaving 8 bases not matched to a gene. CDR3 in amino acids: CACPGGQGLYGYTF. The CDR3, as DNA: TGTGCCTGCCCAGGGGGACAGGGGCTCTATGGCTACACCTTC.

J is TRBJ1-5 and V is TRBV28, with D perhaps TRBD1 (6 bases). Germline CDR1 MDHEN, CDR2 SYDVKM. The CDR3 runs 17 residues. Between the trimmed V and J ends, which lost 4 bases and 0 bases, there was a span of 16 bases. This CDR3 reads CASSSYAQGYSNQPQHF. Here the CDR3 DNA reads TGTGCCAGCAGTTCTTATGCGCAGGGGTATAGCAATCAGCCCCAGCATTTT. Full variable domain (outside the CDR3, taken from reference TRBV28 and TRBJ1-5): DVKVTQSSRYLVKRTGEKVFLECVQDMDHENMFWYRQDPGLGLRLIYFSYDVKMKEKGDIPEGYSVSREKKERFSLILESASTNQTSMYLCASSSYAQGYSNQPQHFGDGTRLSIL.

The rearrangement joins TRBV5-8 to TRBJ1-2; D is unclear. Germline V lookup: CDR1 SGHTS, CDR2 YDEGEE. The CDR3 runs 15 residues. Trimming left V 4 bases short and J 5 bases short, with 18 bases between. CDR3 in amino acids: CASSTTHEIEYGYTF. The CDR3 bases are TGTGCCAGCAGCACGACCCATGAGATCGAATATGGCTACACCTTC.

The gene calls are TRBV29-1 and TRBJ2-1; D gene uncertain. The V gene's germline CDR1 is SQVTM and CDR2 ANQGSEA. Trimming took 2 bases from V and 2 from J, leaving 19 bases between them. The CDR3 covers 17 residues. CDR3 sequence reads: CSVELVPPLKAYNEQFF. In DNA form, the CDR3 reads TGCAGCGTTGAACTCGTTCCTCCTTTAAAAGCCTACAATGAGCAGTTCTTC.

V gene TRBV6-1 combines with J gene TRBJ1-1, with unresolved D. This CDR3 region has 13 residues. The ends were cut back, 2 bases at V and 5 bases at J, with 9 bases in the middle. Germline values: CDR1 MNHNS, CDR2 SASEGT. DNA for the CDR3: TGTGCCAGCAGTGAATTCCGTTGGACTGAAGCTTTCTTT. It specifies CASSEFRWTEAFF.

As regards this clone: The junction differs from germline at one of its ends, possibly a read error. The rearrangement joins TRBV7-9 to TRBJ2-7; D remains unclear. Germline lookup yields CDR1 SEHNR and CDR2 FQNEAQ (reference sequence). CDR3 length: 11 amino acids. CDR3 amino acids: CASSPSSEQYF. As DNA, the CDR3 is TGTGCCAGCAGCCCCTCCTCCGAGCAGTACTTC.

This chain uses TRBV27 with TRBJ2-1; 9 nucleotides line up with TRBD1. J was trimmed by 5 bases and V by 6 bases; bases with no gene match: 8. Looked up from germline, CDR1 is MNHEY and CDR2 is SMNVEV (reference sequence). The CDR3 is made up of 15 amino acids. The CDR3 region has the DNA TGTGCCAGCAGACGAGGGACAGGGAGGGACAATGAGCAGTTCTTC. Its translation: CASRRGTGRDNEQFF.

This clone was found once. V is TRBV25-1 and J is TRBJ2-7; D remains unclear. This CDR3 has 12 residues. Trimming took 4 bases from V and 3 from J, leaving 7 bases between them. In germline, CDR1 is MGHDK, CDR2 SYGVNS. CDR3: CASSVNHYEQYF. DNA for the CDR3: TGTGCCAGCAGTGTGAACCACTACGAGCAGTACTTC.

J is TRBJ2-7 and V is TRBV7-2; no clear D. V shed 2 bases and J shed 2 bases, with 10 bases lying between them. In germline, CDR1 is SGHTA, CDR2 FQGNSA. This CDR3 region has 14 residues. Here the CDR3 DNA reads TGTGCCAGCAGCTTACATTCCAGAACCTACGAGCAGTACTTC. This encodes CASSLHSRTYEQYF.

In nucleotides, the CDR3 is TGTGCCAGCAGTTTCGACAGGGCGGAAGCTTTCTTT. This gives the protein CASSFDRAEAFF. The V gene is TRBV28, the J gene TRBJ1-1; the match to TRBD1 covers 7 bases. The germline gives CDR1 MDHEN, CDR2 SYDVKM. This CDR3 is 12 amino acids long. The J segment lost 8 bases and the V segment lost 3 bases, leaving 3 bases of the junction unmatched.

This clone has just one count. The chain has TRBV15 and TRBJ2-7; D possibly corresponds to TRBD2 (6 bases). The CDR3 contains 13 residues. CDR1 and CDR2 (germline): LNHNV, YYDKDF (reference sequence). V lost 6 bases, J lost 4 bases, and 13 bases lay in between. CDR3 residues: CATRVAGTYEQYF. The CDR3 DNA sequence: TGTGCCACCAGAGTGGCGGGAACATACGAGCAGTACTTC.

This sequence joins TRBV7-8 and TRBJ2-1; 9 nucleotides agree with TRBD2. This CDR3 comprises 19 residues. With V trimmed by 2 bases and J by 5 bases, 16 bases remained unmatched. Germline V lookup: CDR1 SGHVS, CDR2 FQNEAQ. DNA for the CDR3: TGTGCCAGCAGCTTACGCCTAGCGGGAAGTCTGTGGGGAGACAATGAGCAGTTCTTC. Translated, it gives CASSLRLAGSLWGDNEQFF.

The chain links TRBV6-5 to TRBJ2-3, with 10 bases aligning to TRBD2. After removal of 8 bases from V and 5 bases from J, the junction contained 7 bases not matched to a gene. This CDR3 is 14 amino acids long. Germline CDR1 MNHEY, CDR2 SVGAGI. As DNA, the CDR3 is TGTGCCAGCGGTTTAAGCGGGAGGGTAGATACGCAGTATTTT. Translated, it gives CASGLSGRVDTQYF.

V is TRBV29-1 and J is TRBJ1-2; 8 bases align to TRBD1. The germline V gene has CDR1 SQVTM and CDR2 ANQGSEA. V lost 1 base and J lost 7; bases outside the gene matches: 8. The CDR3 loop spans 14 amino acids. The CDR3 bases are TGCAGCGTTGAAGGTGGACAGGGTTTGCTTGGCTACACCTTC. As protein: CSVEGGQGLLGYTF.

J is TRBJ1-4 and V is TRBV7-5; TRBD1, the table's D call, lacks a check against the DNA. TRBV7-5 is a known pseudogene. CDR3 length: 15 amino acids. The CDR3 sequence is CARSLNQAENEKLFF. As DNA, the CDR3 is TGTGCCAGAAGCTTAAACCAGGCCGAGAATGAAAAACTGTTTTTT.

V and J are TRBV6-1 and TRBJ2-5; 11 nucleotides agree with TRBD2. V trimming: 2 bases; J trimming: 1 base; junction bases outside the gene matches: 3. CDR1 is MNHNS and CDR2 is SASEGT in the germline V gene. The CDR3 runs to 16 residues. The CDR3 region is CASSETSGGLQETQYF. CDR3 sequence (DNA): TGTGCCAGCAGTGAAACTAGCGGGGGCCTCCAAGAGACCCAGTACTTC.

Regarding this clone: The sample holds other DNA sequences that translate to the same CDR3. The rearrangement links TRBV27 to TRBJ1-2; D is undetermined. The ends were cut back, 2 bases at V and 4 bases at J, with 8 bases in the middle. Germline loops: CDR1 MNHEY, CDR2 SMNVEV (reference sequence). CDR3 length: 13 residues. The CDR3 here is CASSLGGTYGYTF. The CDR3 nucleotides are TGTGCCAGCAGTTTAGGCGGCACCTATGGCTACACCTTC.

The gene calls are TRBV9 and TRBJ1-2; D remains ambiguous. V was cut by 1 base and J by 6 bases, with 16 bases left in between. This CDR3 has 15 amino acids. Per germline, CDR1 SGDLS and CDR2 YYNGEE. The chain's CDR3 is CASSVSGLQSDGYTF. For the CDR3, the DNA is TGTGCCAGCAGCGTATCGGGTTTACAAAGTGATGGCTACACCTTC. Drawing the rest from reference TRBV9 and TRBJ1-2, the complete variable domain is DSGVTQTPKHLITATGQRVTLRCSPRSGDLSVYWYQQSLDQGLQFLIQYYNGEERAKGNILERFSAQQFPDLHSELNLSSLELGDSALYFCASSVSGLQSDGYTFGSGTRLTVV.

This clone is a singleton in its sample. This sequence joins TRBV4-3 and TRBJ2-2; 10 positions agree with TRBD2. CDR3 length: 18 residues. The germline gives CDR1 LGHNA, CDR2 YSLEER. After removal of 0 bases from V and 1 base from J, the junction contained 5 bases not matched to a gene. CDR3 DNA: TGCGCCAGCAGCCAAGATCTCCTAGCGGGAGTGAACACCGGGGAGCTGTTTTTT. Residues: CASSQDLLAGVNTGELFF.

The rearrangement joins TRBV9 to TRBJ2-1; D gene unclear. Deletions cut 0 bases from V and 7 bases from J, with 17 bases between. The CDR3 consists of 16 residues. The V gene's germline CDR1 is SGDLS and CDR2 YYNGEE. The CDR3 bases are TGTGCCAGCAGCGTAGCTACGGCTAGACCCCGGAATGAGCAGTTCTTC. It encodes CASSVATARPRNEQFF.

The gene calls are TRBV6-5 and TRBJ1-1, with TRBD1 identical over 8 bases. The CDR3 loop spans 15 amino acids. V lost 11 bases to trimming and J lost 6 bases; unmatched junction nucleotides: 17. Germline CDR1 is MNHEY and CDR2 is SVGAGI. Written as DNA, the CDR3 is TGTGCCGCCCACCCGTCAGGGGGCCGGGCGGCTGAAGCTTTCTTT. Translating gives CAAHPSGGRAAEAFF.

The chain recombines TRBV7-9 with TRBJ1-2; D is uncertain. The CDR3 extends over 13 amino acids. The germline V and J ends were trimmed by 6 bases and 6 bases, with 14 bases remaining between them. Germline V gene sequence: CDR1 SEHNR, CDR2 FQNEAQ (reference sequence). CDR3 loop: CASSRDWEDGYTF. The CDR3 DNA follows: TGTGCCAGCAGTCGCGACTGGGAGGATGGCTACACCTTC.

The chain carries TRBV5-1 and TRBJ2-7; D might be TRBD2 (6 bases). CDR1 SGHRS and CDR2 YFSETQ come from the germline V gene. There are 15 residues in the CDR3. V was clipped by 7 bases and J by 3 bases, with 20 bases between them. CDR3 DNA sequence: TGCGCCAGCTCGGAGGGCGGCGGGGTCCACTACGAGCAGTACTTC. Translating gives CASSEGGGVHYEQYF.

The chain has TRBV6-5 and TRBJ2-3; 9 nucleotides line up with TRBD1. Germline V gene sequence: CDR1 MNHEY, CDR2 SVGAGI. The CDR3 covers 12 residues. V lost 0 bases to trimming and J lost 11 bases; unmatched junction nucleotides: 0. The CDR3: CASSYSGQGQYF. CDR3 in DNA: TGTGCCAGCAGTTACTCGGGACAGGGGCAGTATTTT.

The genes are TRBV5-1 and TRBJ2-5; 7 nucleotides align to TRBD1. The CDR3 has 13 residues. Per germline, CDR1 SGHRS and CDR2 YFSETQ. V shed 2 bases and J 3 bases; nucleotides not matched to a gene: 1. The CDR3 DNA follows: TGCGCCAGCAGCTTCGACAGGGAAGAGACCCAGTACTTC. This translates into CASSFDREETQYF.

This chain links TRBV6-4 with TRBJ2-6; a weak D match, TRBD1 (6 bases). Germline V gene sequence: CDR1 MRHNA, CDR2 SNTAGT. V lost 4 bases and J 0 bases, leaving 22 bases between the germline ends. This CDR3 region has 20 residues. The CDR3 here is CASSVLTRPGASSGANVLTF. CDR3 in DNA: TGTGCCAGCAGTGTCCTAACTCGTCCAGGGGCCAGCTCTGGGGCCAACGTCCTGACTTTC.

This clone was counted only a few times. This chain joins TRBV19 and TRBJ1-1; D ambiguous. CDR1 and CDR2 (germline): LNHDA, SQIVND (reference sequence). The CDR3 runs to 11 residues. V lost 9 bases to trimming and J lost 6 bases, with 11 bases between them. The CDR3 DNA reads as TGTGCCAGCGGCGAGGTCGCTGAAGCTTTCTTT. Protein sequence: CASGEVAEAFF.